The subject of this entry is one T cell receptor (beta chain). Its antigen is undetermined. The junction departs from the called germline gene at one end, perhaps through a read error. The source of the sample is a study of cytomegalovirus exposure and HLA in healthy donors. Study-wide points: Highly shared sequence variants in one cluster were likely a sequencing artifact. As a later analysis showed, several of the most significant clusters appeared to be linked to common viral pathogens.

CDR1 and CDR2 from the germline V gene are SEHNR and FQNEAQ (reference sequence). The CDR3 loop spans 12 amino acids. Primers included in the PCR were 60 Vbeta and 13 Jbeta primers. Here immunoSEQ multiplex PCR was the method, and the copy in TCRdb shows in-frame clones only, minus some. Of about 160,000 clones in the sample, more than 75% were seen once. Sequencing input: PBMCs. This receptor was taken from a man between 18 and 35 years old in good health and CMV-seropositive. The gene calls are TRBV7-9 and TRBJ2-7; tentatively, D is TRBD2 (6 bases). The CDR3 loop is CSSSTGGYEQYF. In DNA form, the CDR3 reads TGTTCCAGCAGCACCGGGGGCTACGAGCAGTACTTC.